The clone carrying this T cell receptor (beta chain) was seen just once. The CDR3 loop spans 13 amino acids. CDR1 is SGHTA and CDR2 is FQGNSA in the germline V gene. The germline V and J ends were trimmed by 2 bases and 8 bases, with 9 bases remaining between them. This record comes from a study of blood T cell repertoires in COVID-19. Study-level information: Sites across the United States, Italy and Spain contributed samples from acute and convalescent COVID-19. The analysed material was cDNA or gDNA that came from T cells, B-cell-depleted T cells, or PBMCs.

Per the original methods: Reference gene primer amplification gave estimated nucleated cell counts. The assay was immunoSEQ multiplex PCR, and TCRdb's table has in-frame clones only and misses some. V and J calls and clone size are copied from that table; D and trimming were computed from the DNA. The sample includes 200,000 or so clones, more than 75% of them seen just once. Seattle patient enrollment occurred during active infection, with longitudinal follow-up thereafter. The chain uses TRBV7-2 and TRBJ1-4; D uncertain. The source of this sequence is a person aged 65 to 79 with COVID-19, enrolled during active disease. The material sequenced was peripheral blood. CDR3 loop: CASSLTGEEKLFF. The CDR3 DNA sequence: TGTGCCAGCAGCTTAACCGGGGAGGAAAAACTGTTTTTT.